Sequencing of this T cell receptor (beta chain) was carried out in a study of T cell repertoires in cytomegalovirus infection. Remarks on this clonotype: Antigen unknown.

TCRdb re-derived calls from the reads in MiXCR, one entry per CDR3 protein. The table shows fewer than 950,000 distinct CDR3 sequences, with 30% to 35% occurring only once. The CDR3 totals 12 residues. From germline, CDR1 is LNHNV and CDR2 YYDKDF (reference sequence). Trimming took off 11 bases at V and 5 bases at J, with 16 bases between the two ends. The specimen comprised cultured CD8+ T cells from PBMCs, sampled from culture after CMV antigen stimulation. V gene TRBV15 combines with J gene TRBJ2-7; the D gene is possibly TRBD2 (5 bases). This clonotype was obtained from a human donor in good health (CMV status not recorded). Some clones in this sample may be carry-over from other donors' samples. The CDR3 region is CAVATFQDEQYF. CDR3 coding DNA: TGTGCCGTAGCGACATTTCAAGACGAGCAGTACTTC. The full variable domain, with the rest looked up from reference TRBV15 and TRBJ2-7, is DAMVIQNPRYQVTQFGKPVTLSCSQTLNHNVMYWYQQKSSQAPKLLFHYYDKDFNNEADTPDNFQSRRPNTSFCFLDIRSPGLGDTAMYLCAVATFQDEQYFGPGTRLTVT.